This T cell receptor beta chain stems from a study of T cell repertoires in ileal Crohn's disease. Study information: About half of patients got postoperative therapy: 11 thiopurines, around 19 anti-TNF. TCRB immunosequencing input was roughly 500 nanograms of biopsy DNA per sample. General observations from the study: Compared with CD4 T cells, sorted CD8 cells carried more expanded clones.

Using immunoSEQ multiplex PCR, the repertoire was profiled, and TCRdb retains in-frame clones only, with some absent. The data hold about 14,000 clones, with roughly 80% observed a single time. The germline gives CDR1 LNHDA, CDR2 SQIVND (reference sequence). This CDR3 spans 13 amino acids. Trimming left V 5 bases short and J 5 bases short, with 12 bases between. Worth noting for this clone: Its specificity is not known.

As for time point: inflamed ileum from the surgical specimen. Sequenced input: ileal tissue. The TCR sequence derives from an adult with Crohn's disease. The gene calls are TRBV19 and TRBJ1-1; D not resolved. The CDR3 DNA sequence: TGTGCCAGTAGTCTCGGGGAGCTAACTGAAGCTTTCTTT. Its protein is CASSLGELTEAFF.